This T cell receptor beta chain was sequenced in a study of blood T cell repertoires in COVID-19. In the study overall: COVID-19 samples, acute and convalescent, were from the United States, Italy and Spain. Sample material is recorded as cDNA or gDNA derived from T cells, B-cell-depleted T cells, or PBMCs.

Germline trimming cut 2 bases from V and 7 bases from J; bases unmatched to any gene: 11. The CDR3 extends over 16 amino acids. Germline CDR1 reads SGHTA; CDR2 reads FQGTGA. In the original workflow: Amplification of reference gene primers provided the estimated nucleated cell counts. Method: immunoSEQ multiplex PCR; TCRdb's copy keeps in-frame clones and lacks some. V and J calls and clone size follow that table, whereas D and trimming were derived from the DNA. Of hundreds of thousands of clones listed, roughly 85% were seen once; the top ten hold roughly 4.6%. During active infection, Seattle patients enrolled and were then monitored through disease.

The sequenced sample consisted of peripheral blood. This TCR came from a man aged 50 to 60 with COVID-19, enrolled during active disease. This chain uses TRBV7-3 with TRBJ1-5, with TRBD1 matching over 7 bases. CDR3 loop: CASSLSSDRDLQPQHF. The CDR3 bases are TGTGCCAGCAGCTTATCGAGTGACAGGGATCTGCAGCCCCAGCATTTT. The whole variable domain, remainder taken from reference TRBV7-3 and TRBJ1-5, is GAGVSQTPSNKVTEKGKYVELRCDPISGHTALYWYRQSLGQGPEFLIYFQGTGAADDSGLPNDRFFAVRPEGSVSTLKIQRTERGDSAVYLCASSLSSDRDLQPQHFGDGTRLSIL.